The sequence of this T cell receptor (beta chain) was determined in a study of T cell clonality in common variable immunodeficiency. Study-wide results and caveats: CVID subjects shared fewer TCRbeta clones than healthy controls did. Common variable immunodeficiency TCR beta sequences reportedly had fewer deletions and N-nucleotide insertions.

Profiled with immunoSEQ multiplex PCR; TCRdb holds only in-frame clones, not every one. The sample holds around 40,000 clones, and no clone turns up only once. The CVID group had around 16 females and some 30 males, mean age roughly 40. All CVID subjects were on immunoglobulin replacement for at least one year. This clone was counted between two and nine times. The antigen is not known. The read ends 3 residues early relative to the CDR3; the germline J gene fills the gap. The V gene lost 4 bases and the J gene lost 5 bases, with 18 bases spanning the gap. Germline CDR1 is SGHTA and CDR2 is FQGTGA. This CDR3 has 16 residues.

The V gene is TRBV7-3, the J gene TRBJ2-1, with D possibly TRBD1 on 7 matching bases. This receptor was identified in a human donor with common variable immunodeficiency. Sequencing was carried out using peripheral blood mononuclear cells. CDR3 DNA, as far as it was read: TGTGCCAGCAGCTCCCCAGGGGGTAGCGGACACAATGAG. Its translation: CASSSPGGSGHNE. The full CDR3 protein reads CASSSPGGSGHNEQFF.